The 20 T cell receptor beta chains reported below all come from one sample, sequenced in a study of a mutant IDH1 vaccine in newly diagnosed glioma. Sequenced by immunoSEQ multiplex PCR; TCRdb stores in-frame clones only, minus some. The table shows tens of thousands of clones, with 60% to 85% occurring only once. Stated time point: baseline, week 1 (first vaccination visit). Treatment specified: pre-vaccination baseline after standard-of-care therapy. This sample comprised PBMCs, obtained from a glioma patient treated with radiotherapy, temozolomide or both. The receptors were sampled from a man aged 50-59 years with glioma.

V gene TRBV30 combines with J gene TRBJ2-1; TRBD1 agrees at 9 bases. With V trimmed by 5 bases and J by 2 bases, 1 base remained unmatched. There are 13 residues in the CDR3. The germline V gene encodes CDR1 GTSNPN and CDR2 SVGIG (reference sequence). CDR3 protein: CAWWDRAYNEQFF. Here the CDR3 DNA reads TGTGCCTGGTGGGACAGGGCCTACAATGAGCAGTTCTTC.

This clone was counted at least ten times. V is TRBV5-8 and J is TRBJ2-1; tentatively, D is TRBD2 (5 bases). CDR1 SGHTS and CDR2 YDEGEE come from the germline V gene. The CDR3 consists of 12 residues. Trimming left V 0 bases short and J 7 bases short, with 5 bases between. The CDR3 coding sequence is TGTGCCAGCAGCTTGGGCGGGAATGAGCAGTTCTTC. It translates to CASSLGGNEQFF.

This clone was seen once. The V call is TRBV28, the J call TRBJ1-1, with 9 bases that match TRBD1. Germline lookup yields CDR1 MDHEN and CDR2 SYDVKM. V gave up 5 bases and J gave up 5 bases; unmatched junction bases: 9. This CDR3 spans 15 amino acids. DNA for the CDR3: TGTGCCAGCAGTGTGGGACAGGGCTATAGGACTGAAGCTTTCTTT. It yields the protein CASSVGQGYRTEAFF.

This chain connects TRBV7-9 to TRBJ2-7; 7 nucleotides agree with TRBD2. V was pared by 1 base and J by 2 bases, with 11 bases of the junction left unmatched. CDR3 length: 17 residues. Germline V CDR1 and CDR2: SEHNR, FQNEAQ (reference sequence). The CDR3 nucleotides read TGTGCCAGCAGCTTAGGCCACCTCGGGGGGACTACCTACGAGCAGTACTTC. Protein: CASSLGHLGGTTYEQYF.

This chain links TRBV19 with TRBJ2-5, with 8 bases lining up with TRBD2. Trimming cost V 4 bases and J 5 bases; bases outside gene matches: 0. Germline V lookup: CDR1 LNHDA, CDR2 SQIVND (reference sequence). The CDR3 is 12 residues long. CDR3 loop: CASSTGGETQYF. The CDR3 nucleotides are TGTGCCAGTAGTACGGGGGGGGAGACCCAGTACTTC.

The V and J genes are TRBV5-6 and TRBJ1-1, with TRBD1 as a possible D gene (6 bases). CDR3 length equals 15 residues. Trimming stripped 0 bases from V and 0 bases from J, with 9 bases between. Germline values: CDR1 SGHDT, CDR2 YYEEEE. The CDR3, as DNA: TGTGCCAGCAGCTTGGACAGGGCCCTGAACACTGAAGCTTTCTTT. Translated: CASSLDRALNTEAFF. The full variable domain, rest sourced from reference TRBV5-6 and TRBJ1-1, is DAGVTQSPTHLIKTRGQQVTLRCSPKSGHDTVSWYQQALGQGPQFIFQYYEEEERQRGNFPDRFSGHQFPNYSSELNVNALLLGDSALYLCASSLDRALNTEAFFGQGTRLTVV.

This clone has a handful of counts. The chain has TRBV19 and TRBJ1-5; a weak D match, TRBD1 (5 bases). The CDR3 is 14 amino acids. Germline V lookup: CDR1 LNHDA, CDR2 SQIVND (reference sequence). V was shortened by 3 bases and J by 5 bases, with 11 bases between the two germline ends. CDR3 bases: TGTGCCAGTAGTATGGGGCAGGGATATCAGCCCCAGCATTTT. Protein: CASSMGQGYQPQHF.

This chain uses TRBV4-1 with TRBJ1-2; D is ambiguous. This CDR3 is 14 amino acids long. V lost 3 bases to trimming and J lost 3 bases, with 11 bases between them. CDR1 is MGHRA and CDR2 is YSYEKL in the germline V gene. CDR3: CASSQEFRDYGYTF. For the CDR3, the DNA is TGCGCCAGCAGCCAGGAGTTTCGGGACTATGGCTACACCTTC.

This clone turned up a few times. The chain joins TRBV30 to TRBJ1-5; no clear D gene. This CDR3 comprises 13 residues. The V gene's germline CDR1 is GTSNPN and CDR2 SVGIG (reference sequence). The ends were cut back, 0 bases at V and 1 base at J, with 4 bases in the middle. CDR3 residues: CAWSVSSNQPQHF. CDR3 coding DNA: TGTGCCTGGAGTGTGTCAAGCAATCAGCCCCAGCATTTT.

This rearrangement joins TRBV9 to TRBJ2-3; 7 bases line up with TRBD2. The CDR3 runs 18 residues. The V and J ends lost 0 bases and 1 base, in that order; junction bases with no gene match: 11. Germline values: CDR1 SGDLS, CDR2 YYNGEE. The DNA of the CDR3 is TGTGCCAGCAGCGTAGCCTTACGAGGAACTAGCGGCACAGATACGCAGTATTTT. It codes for CASSVALRGTSGTDTQYF. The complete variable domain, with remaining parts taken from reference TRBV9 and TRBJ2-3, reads DSGVTQTPKHLITATGQRVTLRCSPRSGDLSVYWYQQSLDQGLQFLIQYYNGEERAKGNILERFSAQQFPDLHSELNLSSLELGDSALYFCASSVALRGTSGTDTQYFGPGTRLTVL.

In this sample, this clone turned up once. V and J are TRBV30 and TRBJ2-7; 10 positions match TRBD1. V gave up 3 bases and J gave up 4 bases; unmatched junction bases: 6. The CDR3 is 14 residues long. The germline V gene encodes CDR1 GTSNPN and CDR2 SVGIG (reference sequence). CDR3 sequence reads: CAWRWGQGSYEQYF. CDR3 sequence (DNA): TGTGCCTGGAGGTGGGGACAGGGGAGTTACGAGCAGTACTTC.

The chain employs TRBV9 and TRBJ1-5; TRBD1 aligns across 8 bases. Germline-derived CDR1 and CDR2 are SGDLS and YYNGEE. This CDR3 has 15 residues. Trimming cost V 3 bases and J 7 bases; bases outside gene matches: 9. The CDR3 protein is CASSEGQGAGQPQHF. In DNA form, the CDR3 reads TGTGCCAGCAGCGAAGGACAGGGCGCGGGGCAGCCCCAGCATTTT.

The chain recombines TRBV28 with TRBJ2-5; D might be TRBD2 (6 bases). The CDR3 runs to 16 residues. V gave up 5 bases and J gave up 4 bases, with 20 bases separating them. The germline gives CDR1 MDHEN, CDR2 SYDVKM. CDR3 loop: CASSPLTGLGGETQYF. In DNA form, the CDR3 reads TGTGCCAGCAGTCCCCTAACCGGGCTGGGGGGAGAGACCCAGTACTTC.

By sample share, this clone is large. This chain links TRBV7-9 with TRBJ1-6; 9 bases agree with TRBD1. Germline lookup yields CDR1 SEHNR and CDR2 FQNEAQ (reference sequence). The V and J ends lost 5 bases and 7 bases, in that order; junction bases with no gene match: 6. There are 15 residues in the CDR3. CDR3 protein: CASSPDRGGNSPLHF. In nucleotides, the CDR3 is TGTGCCAGCAGCCCAGACAGGGGGGGCAATTCACCCCTCCACTTT.

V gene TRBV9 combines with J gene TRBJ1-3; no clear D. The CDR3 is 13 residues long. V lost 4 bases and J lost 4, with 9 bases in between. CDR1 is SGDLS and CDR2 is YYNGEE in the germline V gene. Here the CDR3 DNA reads TGTGCCAGCAGCCCCTCCGCCGGAAACACCATATATTTT. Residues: CASSPSAGNTIYF.

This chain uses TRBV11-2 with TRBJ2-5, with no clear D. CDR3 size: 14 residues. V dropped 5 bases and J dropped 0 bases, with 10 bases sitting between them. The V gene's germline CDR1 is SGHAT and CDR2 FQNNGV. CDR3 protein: CASSRLGDQETQYF. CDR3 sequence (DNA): TGTGCCAGCAGCCGTCTAGGAGACCAAGAGACCCAGTACTTC.

The CDR3 DNA reads as TGTGCCAGCAGCTTAGGCCAGATAGGCAATCAGCCCCAGCATTTT. Protein sequence: CASSLGQIGNQPQHF. The chain recombines TRBV7-2 with TRBJ1-5; D not resolved. V was trimmed by 1 base and J by 2 bases, leaving 9 bases between them. The CDR3 loop spans 15 amino acids. CDR1 SGHTA and CDR2 FQGNSA come from the germline V gene.

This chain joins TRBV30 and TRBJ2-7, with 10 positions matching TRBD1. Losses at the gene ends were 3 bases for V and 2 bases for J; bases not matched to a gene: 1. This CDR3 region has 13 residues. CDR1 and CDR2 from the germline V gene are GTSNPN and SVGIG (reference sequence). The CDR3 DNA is TGTGCCTGGAGGACAGGGGGCCCCTACGAGCAGTACTTC. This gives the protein CAWRTGGPYEQYF.

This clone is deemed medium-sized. CDR3 amino acids: CASSLRGVYSTDTQYF. The CDR3 nucleotides are TGTGCCAGCAGCTTAAGGGGAGTATATAGCACAGATACGCAGTATTTT. The chain recombines TRBV7-2 with TRBJ2-3; D is possibly TRBD1 or TRBD2 (5 bases each). The CDR3 consists of 16 residues. V dropped 2 bases and J dropped 0 bases, with 12 bases sitting between them. Germline V lookup: CDR1 SGHTA, CDR2 FQGNSA.

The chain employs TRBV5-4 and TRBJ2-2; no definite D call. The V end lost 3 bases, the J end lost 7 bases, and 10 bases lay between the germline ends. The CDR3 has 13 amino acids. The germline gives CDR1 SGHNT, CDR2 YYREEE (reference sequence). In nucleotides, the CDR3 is TGTGCCAGCAGCTCCTCAACGGACGGGGAGCTGTTTTTT. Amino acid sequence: CASSSSTDGELFF.